What follows describes a single TCR beta chain. Antigen: not known. The junction and the germline gene differ at one end; a read error may be behind it. Every diagnosis used clinical symptoms, serum thyroxine and TRAb, thyroid ultrasound and orbital computed tomography. This entry comes from a study of T cells in Graves' hyperthyroidism and ophthalmopathy. The CDR3 has 15 amino acids. Germline CDR1 and CDR2: MNHNS and SASEGT. From RNA transcripts, TCR beta CDR3 regions were amplified. A first-round RT-PCR of the TCR CDR3 used the HTBI primer set. MiXCR, run by TCRdb on the multiplex PCR reads, gives a single entry per CDR3 protein. This sample has 500,000 to 800,000 distinct CDR3 sequences; about 45% occur once, and the top ten carry about 7%. Study results and limitations: Appearing also in blood were most of the thyroid clonotypes expanded above 0.001.

The origin of this receptor is an adult man with Graves' disease, either hyperthyroidism or ophthalmopathy (not recorded which). Specimen: peripheral blood or thyroid tissue (not recorded which). The rearrangement links TRBV6-1 to TRBJ1-5; a possible D gene is TRBD1 (5 bases). The CDR3 DNA reads as TGTGCCACCAGTGAAGCGAGGGGAGAGCGGCAGCCCCAGCATTTT. Residues: CATSEARGERQPQHF.